The source of this T cell receptor (beta chain) is a study of a mutant IDH1 vaccine in newly diagnosed glioma. With 1 base removed from V and 5 bases from J, the gap between germline ends came to 11 bases. The CDR3 consists of 13 residues. Germline V gene data show CDR1 as SQVTM and CDR2 as ANQGSEA. Profiled with immunoSEQ multiplex PCR; TCRdb holds only in-frame clones, not every one. The sample comprises 20,000 to 25,000 clones, about three quarters of which are singletons, and approximately 11% rests with the top ten. As regards this clone: What it binds is unknown.

Time point noted: week 11, during vaccination. Every vaccine dose comprised 300 ug of mutant IDH1 20-mer peptide plus topical imiquimod. The chain uses TRBV29-1 and TRBJ1-2; D gene unclear. The clonotype originates from a man younger than 30 with glioma. Some clones in this sample may be carry-over from other donors' samples. Sequencing used peripheral blood mononuclear cells (PBMCs), obtained from a glioma patient whose treatment included an IDH1 peptide vaccine. The CDR3 sequence: CSVEVAGVYGYTF. The CDR3 bases are TGCAGCGTTGAAGTGGCAGGAGTATATGGCTACACCTTC.